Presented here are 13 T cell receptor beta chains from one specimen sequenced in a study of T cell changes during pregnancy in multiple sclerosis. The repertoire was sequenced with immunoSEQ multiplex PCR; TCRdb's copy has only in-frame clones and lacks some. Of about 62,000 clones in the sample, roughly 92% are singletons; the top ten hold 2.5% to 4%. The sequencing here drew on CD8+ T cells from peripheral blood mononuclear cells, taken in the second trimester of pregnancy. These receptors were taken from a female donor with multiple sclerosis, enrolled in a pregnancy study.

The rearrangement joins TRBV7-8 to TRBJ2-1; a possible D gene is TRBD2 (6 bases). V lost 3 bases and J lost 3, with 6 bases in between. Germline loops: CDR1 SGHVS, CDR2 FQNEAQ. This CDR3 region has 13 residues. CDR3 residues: CASSLGLYNEQFF. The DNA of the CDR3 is TGTGCCAGCAGCTTGGGACTCTACAATGAGCAGTTCTTC.

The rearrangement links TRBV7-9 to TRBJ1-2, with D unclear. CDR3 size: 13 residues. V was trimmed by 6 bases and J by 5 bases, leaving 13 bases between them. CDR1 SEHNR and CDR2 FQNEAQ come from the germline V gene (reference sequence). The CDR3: CASRQLPDYGYTF. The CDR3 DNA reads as TGTGCCAGCAGACAGTTGCCCGATTATGGCTACACCTTC. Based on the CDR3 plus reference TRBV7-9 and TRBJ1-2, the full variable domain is DTGVSQNPRHKITKRGQNVTFRCDPISEHNRLYWYRQTLGQGPEFLTYFQNEAQLEKSRLLSDRFSAERPKGSFSTLEIQRTEQGDSAMYLCASRQLPDYGYTFGSGTRLTVV.

The CDR3 DNA is TGTGCCAGCAGTTCGTACAGGGGACATGCCGGGGAGCTGTTTTTT. This translates into CASSSYRGHAGELFF. V is TRBV28 and J is TRBJ2-2, with TRBD1 matching over 7 bases. The CDR3 sequence is 15 residues long. The junction had 8 bases not matched to a gene; V was cut back by 4 bases and J by 6 bases. Looked up from germline, CDR1 is MDHEN and CDR2 is SYDVKM.

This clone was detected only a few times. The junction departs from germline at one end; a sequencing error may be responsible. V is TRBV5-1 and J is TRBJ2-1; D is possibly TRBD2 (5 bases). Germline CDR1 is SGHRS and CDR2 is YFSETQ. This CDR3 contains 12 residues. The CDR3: CASSSDSSEEFF. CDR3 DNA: TGCGCCAGCAGCTCGGACTCGAGTGAGGAGTTCTTC. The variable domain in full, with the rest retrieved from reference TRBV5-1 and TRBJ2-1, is KAGVTQTPRYLIKTRGQQVTLSCSPISGHRSVSWYQQTPGQGLQFLFEYFSETQRNKGNFPGRFSGRQFSNSRSEMNVSTLELGDSALYLCASSSDSSEEFFGPGTRLTVL.

The chain's CDR3 is CASSVGGRYTDTQYF. The CDR3, as DNA: TGTGCCAGCAGCGTAGGGGGCCGCTACACAGATACGCAGTATTTT. V gene TRBV9 combines with J gene TRBJ2-3, with D possibly TRBD1 on 5 matching bases. Germline CDR1 is SGDLS and CDR2 is YYNGEE. The CDR3 totals 15 residues. Trimming took off 0 bases at V and 2 bases at J, with 10 bases between the two ends.

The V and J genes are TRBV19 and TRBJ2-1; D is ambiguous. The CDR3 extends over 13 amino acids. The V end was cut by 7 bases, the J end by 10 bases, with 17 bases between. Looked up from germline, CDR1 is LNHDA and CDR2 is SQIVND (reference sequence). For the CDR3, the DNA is TGTGCCAGTACCCGGTCCCGCCTTGCGGAGCAGTTCTTC. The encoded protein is CASTRSRLAEQFF.

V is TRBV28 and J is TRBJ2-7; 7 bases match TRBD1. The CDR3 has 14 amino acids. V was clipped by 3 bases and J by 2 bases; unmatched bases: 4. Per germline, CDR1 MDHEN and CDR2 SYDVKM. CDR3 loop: CASSFGTATYEQYF. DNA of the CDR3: TGTGCCAGCAGTTTCGGGACAGCTACCTACGAGCAGTACTTC.

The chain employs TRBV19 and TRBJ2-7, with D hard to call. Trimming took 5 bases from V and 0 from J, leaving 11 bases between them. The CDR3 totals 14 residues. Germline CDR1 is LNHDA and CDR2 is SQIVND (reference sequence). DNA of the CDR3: TGTGCCAGTAGTGTAGCTTCCAGCTCCTACGAGCAGTACTTC. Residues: CASSVASSSYEQYF.

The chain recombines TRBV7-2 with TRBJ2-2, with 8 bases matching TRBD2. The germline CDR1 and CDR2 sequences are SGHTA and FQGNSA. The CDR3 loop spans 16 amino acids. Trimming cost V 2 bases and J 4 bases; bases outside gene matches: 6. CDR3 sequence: CASSLRLAGFTGELFF. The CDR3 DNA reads TGTGCCAGCAGCTTAAGGCTAGCGGGCTTCACCGGGGAGCTGTTTTTT. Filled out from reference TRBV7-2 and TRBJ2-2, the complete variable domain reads GAGVSQSPSNKVTEKGKDVELRCDPISGHTALYWYRQSLGQGLEFLIYFQGNSAPDKSGLPSDRFSAERTGGSVSTLTIQRTQQEDSAVYLCASSLRLAGFTGELFFGEGSRLTVL.

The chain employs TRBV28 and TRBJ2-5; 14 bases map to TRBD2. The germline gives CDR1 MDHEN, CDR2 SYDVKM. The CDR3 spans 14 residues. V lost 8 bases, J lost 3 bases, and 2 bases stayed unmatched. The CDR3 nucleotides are TGTGCCAGCCGGGGACTAGCGGGGGAAGAGACCCAGTACTTC. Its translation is CASRGLAGEETQYF.

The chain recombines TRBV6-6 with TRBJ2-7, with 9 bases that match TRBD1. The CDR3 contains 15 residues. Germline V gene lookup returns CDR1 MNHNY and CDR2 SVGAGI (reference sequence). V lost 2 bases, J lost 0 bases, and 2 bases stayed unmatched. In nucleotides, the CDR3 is TGTGCCAGCAGTTACGGGACAGGGAACTCCTACGAGCAGTACTTC. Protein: CASSYGTGNSYEQYF.

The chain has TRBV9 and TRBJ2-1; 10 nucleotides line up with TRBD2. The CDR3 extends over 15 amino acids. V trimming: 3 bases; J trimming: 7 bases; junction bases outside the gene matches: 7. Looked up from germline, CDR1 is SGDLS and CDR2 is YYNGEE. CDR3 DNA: TGTGCCAGCAGCGCTAGCGGGAGTGCAGGTAATGAGCAGTTCTTC. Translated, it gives CASSASGSAGNEQFF.

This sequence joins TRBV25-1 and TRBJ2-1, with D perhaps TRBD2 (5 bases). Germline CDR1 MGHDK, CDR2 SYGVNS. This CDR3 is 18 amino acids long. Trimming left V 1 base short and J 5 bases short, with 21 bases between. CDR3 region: CASSELGGHRSTDNEQFF. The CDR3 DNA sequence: TGTGCCAGCAGTGAATTAGGCGGGCATAGGAGCACAGACAATGAGCAGTTCTTC.